These T cell receptor beta chains were read from a single sample in a study of cytomegalovirus exposure and HLA in healthy donors. The assay was immunoSEQ multiplex PCR, and TCRdb's table has in-frame clones only and misses some. The data hold about 280,000 clones, with more than 75% observed a single time. Sequenced sample: PBMCs. These receptors all come from a woman between 18 and 29 years old in good health and CMV-seronegative. CDR3s include the opening cysteine and the closing phenylalanine or tryptophan.

TRBJ2-7 TRBV19 CASSTWTGVSGEQYF
TRBJ2-5 TRBV5-1 CASRGDRGHKETQYF
TRBJ1-1 TRBV5-1 CASGLLGPKGDTEAFF
TRBJ2-7 TRBV19 CASSIGHGQGGLFEQYF
TRBJ1-4 TRBV27 CASRKAGAGEKLFF
TRBJ2-4 TRBV28 CASGSLRLAASKNIQYF
TRBJ2-7 TRBV7-8 CASSRPQGGSYEQYF
TRBJ2-7 TRBV10-2 CASSDTGGGEQYF
TRBJ1-2 TRBV28 CASSTEPYGYTF
TRBJ2-4 TRBV15 CATSRVIGVTPKNIQYF
TRBJ2-7 TRBV7-2 CASSLGLADEQYF
TRBJ1-1 TRBV6-6 CASCHLDRVNTEAFF
TRBJ2-7 TRBV9 CASSVLALAGDYEQYF
TRBJ1-1 TRBV6-5 CASSYRTGSINTEAFF
TRBJ1-2 TRBV6-5 CASSSTGTDGYTF
TRBJ2-7 TRBV10-3 CAISGAGGSYEQYF
TRBJ2-5 TRBV15 CATSRDYPPHGETQYF
TRBJ2-7 TRBV28 CASSVTGKSYEQYF
TRBJ2-2 TRBV13 CASSLGPSGATGELFF
TRBJ2-7 TRBV29-1 CSVRPGDVYEQYF
TRBJ1-1 TRBV7-8 CASSLMGGGNTEAFF
TRBJ2-3 TRBV7-2 CASRLPPDTQYF
TRBJ1-4 TRBV27 CASSGMGQGVGKLFF
TRBJ2-1 TRBV5-1 CASSFRLALYNEQFF
TRBJ1-1 TRBV29-1 CSAVALANTEAFF
TRBJ2-5 TRBV25-1 CASGTGASINLGTQYF
TRBJ2-5 TRBV5-4 CASSTGTIVRETQYF
TRBJ2-1 TRBV5-6 CASSLEGGRAWYEQFF
TRBJ2-5 TRBV28 CASTATGRRNQETQYF
TRBJ2-7 TRBV4-2 CASSQTDRPYEQYF
TRBJ2-7 TRBV7-2 CASSVSTRGGQYF
TRBJ1-5 TRBV28 CASMRGQPQHF
TRBJ2-1 TRBV9 CASSLRLAGGYNEQFF
TRBJ2-7 TRBV5-4 CASSSDREQYF
TRBJ2-1 TRBV5-1 CASSLKGVSGLEQFF
TRBJ2-1 TRBV9 CASSVGVTSENEQFF
TRBJ1-5 TRBV28 CASSLTQGSNQPQHF
TRBJ2-7 TRBV6-1 CATFGQGPYEQYF
TRBJ2-1 TRBV7-2 CASSPRTSRLAGEQFF
TRBJ2-1 TRBV28 CASSFIGLSWQGRNEQFF
TRBJ1-1 TRBV10-2 CASRLGGKTEAFF
TRBJ2-3 TRBV9 CASSVAGQGIVGTDTQYF
TRBJ2-7 TRBV6-1 CASSGAPGTSIYEQYF
TRBJ1-5 TRBV28 CASSFSGSNQPQHF
TRBJ2-1 TRBV15 CATSGSGRTNEQFF
TRBJ1-1 TRBV12-5 CASGLTPSTGYGMNTEAFF
TRBJ2-3 TRBV27 CASSPAGVNTQYF
TRBJ1-3 TRBV9 CASSVSRSSGNTIYF
TRBJ2-1 TRBV10-3 CAISGGRDNEQFF
TRBJ2-3 TRBV9 CASSVARSTSTDTQYF
TRBJ1-4 TRBV19 CASSISRGEKLFF
TRBJ1-2 TRBV2 CASSPGQNYGYTF
TRBJ2-1 TRBV18 CASSTAGPSANEQFF
TRBJ1-5 TRBV4-1 CASSQVQFSNQPQHF
TRBJ2-7 TRBV2 CASSGGLTGREAHEQYF
TRBJ2-7 TRBV2 CASSVEGGWAHEQYF
TRBJ1-1 TRBV28 CASSLALSNTEAFF
TRBJ1-2 TRBV28 CASSPNGGYTF
TRBJ2-3 TRBV27 CASSLFLPDRGISTDTQYF